This T cell receptor (beta chain) was identified during a study of cytomegalovirus exposure and HLA in healthy donors (dated by TCRdb to about 2017). General notes on the study: An earlier analysis of roughly 570 of the donors reported under 300 Gb of sequence data and 90 million to 120 million unique TCR beta sequences obtained from roughly 170 million T cells. Both class I and class II loci were covered by HLA typing, at four-digit resolution. Every discovery cohort repertoire had been produced on one sequencing platform. Donor age, sex, ethnicity and CMV serostatus were compiled together with the repertoire data. Typing coverage differed by locus: A, B, C, DRB1 and DQB1 were typed in about 629-640 donors, DQA1 in 522, DPA1 in approximately 600, and DPB1 in around 440. The study combined high-throughput TCR immunosequencing, statistical association of individual TCRs with disease status, and machine learning to predict cytomegalovirus infection status. Because of strong linkage in the cohort, a handful of DR-DQ haplotypes were treated as single units for association and clustering. A later genetic analysis took genome-wide SNP genotypes for about three fifths of the 666 donors and used that subset as a discovery cohort. The study profiled the T cell repertoires of 500 to 800 subjects by immunosequencing and related them to cytomegalovirus serostatus. To decide whether each TCR beta V gene segment behaved as functional or pseudogenic, an earlier analysis of over 500 of the donors relied on high-throughput TCR beta sequencing. In addition to the first cohort of roughly 700 subjects, a separate validation cohort of 130 or so different subjects was used. Of the roughly 400 genotyped donors, 65% to 90% were placed in the genetic ancestry cluster associated with self-reported Caucasian donors. On average, about 240,000 unique TCR beta nucleotide sequences were sequenced per donor among about 400 genotyped donors of the cohort, with roughly 18% of those sequences being non-productive. A later analysis re-examined previously published TCR beta repertoires from about 670 donors and added high-resolution HLA genotyping to investigate patterns of TCR occurrence. Approximately 310 gigabases of sequencing data and roughly 90 million unique TCR sequences were included in an early release covering over 600 HLA-typed donors. Rather than using new phenotypic data, the later analysis identified candidate immune exposures from TCR beta sequences and from how often those sequences occurred across donors. The study aimed to test whether signatures of past pathogen exposure could be identified by cataloging public T cell receptors. What the work shows at the level of the full study, not this receptor alone: Because counts were too low, about 15 rarely observed V segments, including chromosome 9 orphons, were left out of the earlier analysis of 500 to 650 of the donors. A later analysis associated 16,951 TCR beta sequences with specific HLA alleles at a false discovery rate of 0.05. Some IMGT-functional V segments, including TRBV6-2 and TRBV6-3, could not be told apart with the 87-base-pair reads, so those segments were excluded. In a later genetic analysis, a missense DCLRE1C variant was associated with V-gene and J-gene trimming of TCR beta chains, and the association was replicated in an independent cohort. A further reported finding was that TCR beta sequences accurately predicted the HLA-A and HLA-B alleles for most subjects in the first cohort. In the study, some 160 TCR beta chains were listed as associated with cytomegalovirus. A later analysis found that TCR association rates varied across HLA loci, with DRB1 alleles showing the most associated TCRs and HLA-C alleles the fewest. A group of highly shared sequence variants was considered likely to be a technical artifact of the sequencing pipeline. According to a later analysis, parvovirus B19, influenza, CMV and Epstein-Barr virus appeared linked to several top co-occurrence clusters. Roughly uniform sequencing depth across donors was assumed in presence/absence analyses, although this assumption may not hold. Linkage disequilibrium might explain the correlated functional status among segregating V segments, but an unknown experimental factor could not be ruled out. According to a later analysis, most CMV-associated TCR beta chains appeared to be HLA-restricted, and the HLA associations seemed to be driven largely by CMV exposure. In vitro tests confirmed that a few of the cytomegalovirus-associated TCR beta chains recognize cytomegalovirus antigens. This cohort had only TCR beta chains sequenced, and the lack of alpha or paired-chain data limited which features could be detected. An earlier analysis of 587 of the donors showed that most TCR beta V segments appeared in productive rearrangements either about 87% or about 30% of the time, which broadly matched IMGT annotations. Across donors, most TCR sequences were observed very rarely, whereas some public TCRs were present in many individuals. According to the authors, the approach could potentially be generalized to other disease states and immunological phenotypes. Compared with equally common non-associated chains, HLA-associated TCR beta chains in a later analysis were more clonally expanded and had lower generation probabilities. Because some donors lacked HLA typing at each locus, the association tests relied only on the typed subset. The classifier was reported to diagnose cytomegalovirus status with high specificity and sensitivity in both the original cohort and the validation cohort. Immune exposure information for the cohort was limited to CMV serostatus. In a later genetic analysis, fewer N-insertions in productive TCRs were reported among donors in an Asian-associated ancestry cluster than the 666-donor mean. Strong co-occurrence of HLA alleles, especially DR and DQ, made assigning TCR associations to individual alleles difficult.

In total, 666 healthy bone marrow donors made up the cohort. At the time of sampling, all cohort members were nominally healthy, though unrecorded immune exposures were likely present. The donor tested CMV seropositive and was one of the 289 seropositive cohort members. A peripheral blood sample was collected from each donor, and TCR beta sequencing was performed on peripheral blood mononuclear cells. The Qiagen DNeasy Blood Extraction Kit was used to extract genomic DNA from the blood cell samples. CDR1 and CDR2 (MNHNY, SVGAGI) derive from the germline V gene (reference sequence). V and J are truncated by 7 bases and 7 bases respectively, leaving an intervening sequence of 20 bases. The CDR3 sequence holds 16 residues, the cysteine and phenylalanine included. Only the CDR3 part of the read is kept: 48 bases, read in frame from the first base. The library was generated by the immunoSEQ multiplex PCR assay. The multiplex PCR relied on a mix of 60 forward primers for TCR Vbeta segments and 13 reverse primers for TCR Jbeta segments. The CDR3 region of rearranged TCR beta genes was amplified from genomic DNA with a multiplex PCR assay. On the Illumina HiSeq System, the amplified TCR beta libraries were sequenced as 87-base-pair reads. In the authors' own workflow: Across the roughly 640 repertoires, a later analysis counted tens of millions of unique TCR beta chains, roughly 11 million of which were shared by at least two donors. Raw reads were error-corrected and collapsed into unique sequences with a nearest-neighbor algorithm that merged closely related sequences to remove PCR and sequencing errors. To assign V, D and J gene segments, CDR3 sequences were aligned to IMGT reference sequences. Each retained sequence needed at least a six-nucleotide match to both a V gene segment and a J gene segment. Rearrangements were called productive when the CDR3 lacked stop codons and stayed in frame with V and J; all others were non-productive. CDR3 was defined according to IMGT convention as the region running from the second conserved V-encoded cysteine to the conserved J-encoded phenylalanine. The earlier analysis of about 610 of the donors excluded sequences that lacked an unambiguous match to a single V gene segment. An earlier analysis of several hundred of the donors classified V segments as functional when productive rearrangements were above 56.7% and as segregating when the standard deviation between donors was above 5%. To diagnose cytomegalovirus status from the catalog of TCR beta chain sequences, a statistical classification framework was built. V and J gene assignment, in a later analysis, came from comparing TCR nucleotide sequences with IMGT/GENE-DB human TR gene sequences. The TCRdist pipeline was used in a later analysis to assign CDR3 sequences and most-parsimonious VDJ recombination scenarios. In a later analysis, each TCR beta chain was defined by its CDR3 amino acid sequence together with its V-gene family, and reads lacking a unique V-gene family were excluded. In a later analysis, around 650 highly shared, low-generation-probability nucleotide sequences were removed to address suspected cross-contamination and a sequencing artifact. In a later analysis, a clonal expansion index for each public chain was calculated from normalized within-repertoire ranks of inferred template counts. In a later analysis, generation probabilities were computed with a VDJ recombination model fitted to out-of-frame rearrangements, and the resulting probabilities were checked against IGoR. In a later analysis, TCR-TCR, TCR-HLA and TCR-CMV co-occurrence was scored with hypergeometric tests, and a repertoire-size bias correction was applied to TCR pairs. To estimate false discovery rates, a later analysis permuted the HLA or CMV assignments 20 times. In a later analysis, co-occurring TCRs were grouped using DBSCAN, and TCRdist sequence similarity was added for clustering within HLA-allele-positive subsets. Co-occurrence clustering excluded repertoires with fewer than 30,000 or more than 120,000 public chains, plus five with anomalous nucleotide sharing. TCRdb took over this immuneACCESS table, retaining in-frame rearrangements with V and J assigned. Such tables are incomplete; in checked studies, under half of the missing clones stem from an unresolved V gene, and the remainder is unexplained. D and trimming come from the DNA, and the V and J calls and clone size come from that table. Counted in this sample were roughly 120,000 clones; about 64% of them appeared once. The top ten hold 7.5% to 9% of the sample.

Worth noting for this clone: Its cognate antigen has yet to be identified. No base quality values were provided; no much bigger clone lies one nucleotide off.

The TCR sequence derives from a man between 18 and 35 years old in good health and CMV-seropositive. The specimen sequenced was PBMCs. The sequence links TRBV6-6 to TRBJ1-6; TRBD1 could be the D gene, as 5 bases match. The DNA sequence reads TGTGCCAGCACCTCTTCTACTATCGGGGGAAATTCACCCCTCCACTTT. The resulting protein is CASTSSTIGGNSPLHF.